This T cell receptor (beta chain) was captured in a study of blood T cell repertoires in COVID-19. Study in general: Acute-phase and convalescent COVID-19 samples originated in the United States, Italy and Spain. PBMCs, B-cell-depleted T cells, or T cells provided the cDNA or gDNA that made up the material.

Original handling: Using reference gene primer amplification, nucleated cell counts were estimated. Sequencing used immunoSEQ multiplex PCR; TCRdb keeps in-frame clones, though not all of them. V and J calls plus clone size are reproduced from that table; the DNA served to infer D and trimming. The sample holds some 130,000 clones; around 73% are singletons and the top ten take roughly 9.8%. CDR3 length: 16 amino acids. The V gene's germline CDR1 is MDHEN and CDR2 SYDVKM. V gave up 7 bases and J gave up 5 bases; unmatched junction bases: 11. The chain joins TRBV28 to TRBJ1-5; 10 nucleotides agree with TRBD1. Input material: peripheral blood. This TCR was recovered from a man aged 55 to 70 who had recovered from COVID-19. As DNA, the CDR3 is TGTGCCAGCACTCATCCCGGGACAGGGGTGGATCAGCCCCAGCATTTT. The encoded protein is CASTHPGTGVDQPQHF.